These 16 T cell receptor beta chains were all obtained from the same sample, sequenced in a study of cytomegalovirus exposure and HLA in healthy donors (TCRdb year 2017). The method behind the library was the immunoSEQ multiplex PCR assay. A mixture of 60 forward primers for TCR Vbeta segments and 13 reverse primers for TCR Jbeta segments was used in the multiplex PCR. TCRdb carries this immuneACCESS record with in-frame sequences only. Its versions omit some clonotypes, under half of them owing to an unresolved V gene in the studies checked, with the rest unexplained. The sample contains some 110,000 clones, roughly 80% of them found a single time. 2.1% of the sample belongs to the ten largest clones. Material for sequencing was PBMCs. Source of these receptors: a man aged 30 to 45 in good health and CMV-seronegative.

Points on this clone: The identical CDR3 is also encoded by other nucleotide sequences in the sample. J is TRBJ2-1 and V is TRBV5-1; no clear D. V shed 0 bases and J shed 0 bases, with 4 bases lying between them. CDR3 length: 14 amino acids. Germline V gene sequence: CDR1 SGHRS, CDR2 YFSETQ. This CDR3 reads CASSLDSSYNEQFF. The CDR3 DNA is TGCGCCAGCAGCTTGGACAGCTCCTACAATGAGCAGTTCTTC.

The chain employs TRBV6-1 and TRBJ1-6, with TRBD1 matching over 7 bases. J was trimmed by 5 bases and V by 4 bases; bases with no gene match: 5. CDR3 size: 15 residues. Germline V gives CDR1 MNHNS, CDR2 SASEGT. In nucleotides, the CDR3 is TGTGCCAGCAGTGCTGGACAGGCCCATAATTCACCCCTCCACTTT. It encodes CASSAGQAHNSPLHF.

The V and J genes are TRBV28 and TRBJ1-1, with 8 bases lining up with TRBD1. This CDR3 spans 16 amino acids. Trimming took 2 bases from V and 0 from J; bases not matched to a gene: 5. Germline CDR1 is MDHEN and CDR2 is SYDVKM. The CDR3 DNA follows: TGTGCCAGCAGTTTACTCGGACAGGGAGTGAACACTGAAGCTTTCTTT. Its translation: CASSLLGQGVNTEAFF.

This clone came up a few times. The chain has TRBV28 and TRBJ2-3; no clear D gene. Germline lookup yields CDR1 MDHEN and CDR2 SYDVKM. V dropped 3 bases and J dropped 2 bases, with 6 bases sitting between them. CDR3 size: 13 residues. CDR3 amino acids: CASSLANTDTQYF. CDR3 in DNA: TGTGCCAGCAGTTTGGCAAACACAGATACGCAGTATTTT.

The CDR3 here is CASSWGAATGGRGNIQYF. The CDR3 DNA sequence: TGTGCCAGCAGCTGGGGGGCCGCGACAGGGGGCCGGGGAAACATTCAGTACTTC. V gene TRBV5-6 combines with J gene TRBJ2-4, with TRBD1 matching 10 bases. V lost 3 bases, J lost 6 bases, and 15 bases stayed unmatched. Germline CDR1 SGHDT, CDR2 YYEEEE. This CDR3 contains 18 residues.

V usage is TRBV6-5 and J usage is TRBJ2-3, with D maybe TRBD2 (5 bases). Germline V gene lookup returns CDR1 MNHEY and CDR2 SVGAGI. The CDR3 sequence is 15 residues long. V lost 4 bases and J lost 0, with 11 bases in between. In nucleotides, the CDR3 is TGTGCCAGCAGTTGGCGGGTGGGTAGCACAGATACGCAGTATTTT. It codes for CASSWRVGSTDTQYF.

The chain joins TRBV12-5 to TRBJ2-7; 7 positions agree with TRBD1. The CDR3 spans 15 residues. The germline V gene encodes CDR1 LGHNT and CDR2 FRNRAP. The ends lost 5 bases at V and 0 bases at J; junction bases unmatched: 7. CDR3 nucleotide sequence: TGTGCTAGTGGTCCGCCAAGACAGGGCTCCTACGAGCAGTACTTC. Encoded protein: CASGPPRQGSYEQYF.

The rearrangement links TRBV2 to TRBJ2-7, with TRBD2 as a possible D gene (6 bases). The V end lost 10 bases, the J end lost 3 bases, and 19 bases lay between the germline ends. This CDR3 is 14 amino acids long. CDR1 and CDR2 from the germline V gene are SNHLY and FYNNEI. In nucleotides, the CDR3 is TGTGCCATTCTTCGCGGGACCCGCGACTACGAGCAGTACTTC. Protein product: CAILRGTRDYEQYF.

This clone was found once. The CDR3 coding sequence is TGTGCCAGCAGCTTCAAGCGGGGCGATGAGCAGTTCTTC. It yields the protein CASSFKRGDEQFF. The chain combines TRBV5-4 with TRBJ2-1; 7 bases line up with TRBD2. Trimming cost V 2 bases and J 8 bases; bases outside gene matches: 4. This CDR3 has 13 residues. Germline CDR1 SGHNT, CDR2 YYREEE (reference sequence).

This chain joins TRBV11-2 and TRBJ2-5, with no clear D. Germline V gene lookup returns CDR1 SGHAT and CDR2 FQNNGV. The length of the CDR3 is 13 residues. With 1 base removed from V and 7 bases from J, the gap between germline ends came to 10 bases. The CDR3 loop reads CASSLVGPGTQYF. The CDR3 DNA reads as TGTGCCAGCAGCTTAGTCGGTCCGGGGACCCAGTACTTC.

In DNA, the CDR3 is TGTGCCAGCAGTTCATCGGTAGCGGGGGGTAATGAGCAGTTCTTC. Protein: CASSSSVAGGNEQFF. The chain is built from TRBV6-5 and TRBJ2-1, with TRBD2 matching 10 bases. Looked up from germline, CDR1 is MNHEY and CDR2 is SVGAGI. V lost 4 bases, J lost 7 bases, and 7 bases stayed unmatched. The CDR3 consists of 15 residues.

The V gene is TRBV9, the J gene TRBJ2-3; 9 bases line up with TRBD2. J was trimmed by 1 base and V by 3 bases; bases with no gene match: 3. Per the germline V gene, CDR1 is SGDLS and CDR2 is YYNGEE. The CDR3 consists of 15 residues. The CDR3 sequence is CASSARGGGTDTQYF. The CDR3 nucleotides are TGTGCCAGCAGCGCGCGGGGGGGCGGCACAGATACGCAGTATTTT.

The chain couples TRBV11-2 to TRBJ2-1, with TRBD2 matching over 7 bases. The CDR3 is 15 amino acids. The V gene end was trimmed by 0 bases and the J gene end by 10 bases; junction bases not matched to a gene: 9. Germline loops: CDR1 SGHAT, CDR2 FQNNGV. The CDR3 protein is CASSLERGDQVEQFF. The CDR3, as DNA: TGTGCCAGCAGCTTAGAACGGGGGGACCAGGTGGAGCAGTTCTTC.

The chain has TRBV19 and TRBJ2-3, with unresolved D. V lost 4 bases to trimming and J lost 5 bases, with 10 bases between them. This CDR3 comprises 13 residues. The germline V gene has CDR1 LNHDA and CDR2 SQIVND (reference sequence). CDR3 bases: TGTGCCAGTAGTACGGTGCTCCTAGATACGCAGTATTTT. This codes for CASSTVLLDTQYF.

Regarding this clone: At one of its ends the junction is not consistent with the germline gene, which may arise from a read error. The CDR3 loop reads CASSSTPPRPAGANGLTF. CDR3 nucleotides: TGTGCCAGCAGTTCCACTCCACCCCGGCCGGCTGGGGCCAACGGCCTGACTTTC. The rearrangement links TRBV27 to TRBJ2-6; possible D gene TRBD1, 5 bases. Germline CDR1 is MNHEY and CDR2 is SMNVEV (reference sequence). CDR3 length: 18 amino acids.

The chain has TRBV6-1 and TRBJ1-2; D ambiguous. The germline gives CDR1 MNHNS, CDR2 SASEGT. V lost 3 bases and J 8 bases, leaving 16 bases between the germline ends. CDR3 length: 14 residues. The CDR3 loop reads CASSEGISRRGYTF. CDR3 DNA: TGTGCCAGCAGTGAGGGCATTTCCCGGCGCGGCTACACCTTC.